The 17 T cell receptor beta chains reported below all come from one sample, sequenced in a study of blood T cells in healthy people across ages. Combining a sample-barcoded 5' primer with a J-beta primer mix, a second PCR ran for 7 to 11 cycles. Each CDR3 protein is one row after TCRdb ran MiXCR on the 5' RACE reads. In the table there are fewer than 700,000 distinct CDR3 sequences, about 43% of which are singletons. The sequenced sample consisted of blood. These TCRs come from a man aged 80 or over in good health.

About this clonotype: At one end, the junction sequence differs from germline, possibly due to a read error. The chain employs TRBV20-1 and TRBJ2-1; the match to TRBD1 covers 10 bases. Per the germline V gene, CDR1 is DFQATT and CDR2 is SNEGSKA (reference sequence). The CDR3 contains 12 residues. The CDR3 region is CGARTGGNEQFF. In DNA form, the CDR3 reads TGCGGTGCTAGGACAGGGGGCAATGAGCAGTTCTTC.

J is TRBJ1-2 and V is TRBV9; weak D call: TRBD1 (5 bases). V was clipped by 3 bases and J by 4 bases, with 13 bases between them. The germline V gene has CDR1 SGDLS and CDR2 YYNGEE. The CDR3 has 14 residues. The CDR3 loop is CASSGGGAGYGYTF. As DNA, the CDR3 is TGTGCCAGCAGCGGGGGTGGGGCGGGCTATGGCTACACCTTC.

V is TRBV30 and J is TRBJ2-1; possible D gene TRBD2, 6 bases. The CDR3 contains 17 residues. Germline lookup yields CDR1 GTSNPN and CDR2 SVGIG (reference sequence). V shed 0 bases and J shed 1 base, with 16 bases lying between them. This chain's CDR3 is CAWSVLGLLGSYNEQFF. CDR3 bases: TGTGCCTGGAGTGTATTGGGACTCCTAGGATCCTACAATGAGCAGTTCTTC.

This clonotype has just a few counts. The rearrangement joins TRBV7-9 to TRBJ1-2, with D possibly being TRBD1 (5 bases). Per germline, CDR1 SEHNR and CDR2 FQNEAQ (reference sequence). V lost 1 base and J lost 4, with 10 bases in between. The CDR3 runs 14 residues. CDR3 amino acids: CASSLGQGVYGYTF. CDR3 DNA: TGTGCCAGCAGCTTAGGCCAGGGAGTCTATGGCTACACCTTC.

This clonotype was counted a few times. The chain employs TRBV6-2 or TRBV6-3 and TRBJ2-1, with D perhaps TRBD2 (5 bases). Per the germline V gene, CDR1 is MNHEY and CDR2 is SVGEGT. The CDR3 spans 14 residues. V lost 2 bases to trimming and J lost 8 bases, with 13 bases between them. The CDR3 loop reads CASSYLRGFDEQFF. CDR3 DNA sequence: TGTGCCAGCAGTTACCTTCGGGGTTTCGATGAGCAGTTCTTC.

This clonotype was seen a few times. The chain is built from TRBV18 and TRBJ2-3; D unresolved. This CDR3 is 14 amino acids long. Looked up from germline, CDR1 is KGHSH and CDR2 is LQKENI. The V gene lost 8 bases and the J gene lost 1 base, with 13 bases spanning the gap. CDR3 bases: TGTGCCAGCCAGGATAATTACGGCACAGATACGCAGTATTTT. Encoded protein: CASQDNYGTDTQYF.

This sequence joins TRBV7-2 and TRBJ2-3; no clear D. Trimming stripped 4 bases from V and 1 base from J, with 12 bases between. CDR1 and CDR2 from the germline V gene are SGHTA and FQGNSA. The CDR3 is 15 residues long. The CDR3 sequence is CASSWVGFGTDTQYF. DNA of the CDR3: TGTGCCAGCAGCTGGGTAGGGTTCGGCACAGATACGCAGTATTTT.

The CDR3 nucleotides are TGTGCCAGCAGCCGCCAGGGATTGGGAACAGATACGCAGTATTTT. This encodes CASSRQGLGTDTQYF. J is TRBJ2-3 and V is TRBV6-5; D possibly corresponds to TRBD1 (5 bases). Trimming left V 6 bases short and J 3 bases short, with 16 bases between. Germline V lookup: CDR1 MNHEY, CDR2 SVGAGI. The CDR3 sequence is 15 residues long.

This clonotype was seen only a few times. V and J are TRBV5-6 and TRBJ2-3, with 12 positions matching TRBD2. V shed 0 bases and J 9 bases; nucleotides not matched to a gene: 8. The CDR3 consists of 16 residues. Germline CDR1 SGHDT, CDR2 YYEEEE. The CDR3 nucleotides are TGTGCCAGCAGCTTGGGACTAGCGGGAGCAACGGGGACGCAGTATTTT. Translation gives CASSLGLAGATGTQYF.

At least ten counts were recorded for this clonotype. The chain carries TRBV29-1 and TRBJ2-2; 13 bases line up with TRBD2. This CDR3 has 14 amino acids. The germline CDR1 and CDR2 sequences are SQVTM and ANQGSEA. The V and J ends lost 7 bases and 5 bases, in that order; junction bases with no gene match: 4. CDR3 coding DNA: TGCAGCGGTGAGACTAGCGGGGGGACCGGGGAGCTGTTTTTT. This translates into CSGETSGGTGELFF.

The V call is TRBV20-1, the J call TRBJ1-1; D uncertain. V was pared by 6 bases and J by 1 base, with 15 bases between. Germline V lookup: CDR1 DFQATT, CDR2 SNEGSKA (reference sequence). The CDR3 extends over 14 amino acids. CDR3 nucleotide sequence: TGCAGTGCCAGATCCGGACGAGGGAACACTGAAGCTTTCTTT. Its protein product is CSARSGRGNTEAFF.

This clonotype was observed many times. CDR3 loop: CASSSAGTRNTDTQYF. The CDR3 region has the DNA TGTGCCAGCAGCTCAGCCGGGACAAGGAACACAGATACGCAGTATTTT. This chain joins TRBV7-2 and TRBJ2-3, with D possibly TRBD1 on 6 matching bases. The CDR3 runs 16 residues. The germline V and J ends were trimmed by 4 bases and 2 bases, with 16 bases remaining between them. Germline V gene sequence: CDR1 SGHTA, CDR2 FQGNSA. Looking up the rest from reference TRBV7-2 and TRBJ2-3 gives the full variable domain: GAGVSQSPSNKVTEKGKDVELRCDPISGHTALYWYRQSLGQGLEFLIYFQGNSAPDKSGLPSDRFSAERTGGSVSTLTIQRTQQEDSAVYLCASSSAGTRNTDTQYFGPGTRLTVL.

The V call is TRBV10-2, the J call TRBJ2-6; TRBD1 agrees at 8 bases. The V gene's germline CDR1 is WSHSY and CDR2 SAAADI. V lost 2 bases, J lost 0 bases, and 6 bases stayed unmatched. The CDR3 sequence is 18 residues long. In DNA, the CDR3 is TGCGCCAGCAGTGAGACCCAGGGGGCGATCTCTGGGGCCAACGTCCTGACTTTC. This gives the protein CASSETQGAISGANVLTF.

This clonotype was seen a handful of times. The V gene is TRBV5-1, the J gene TRBJ2-4; tentative D call: TRBD2 (6 bases). V was cut by 4 bases and J by 0 bases, with 11 bases left in between. Germline V lookup: CDR1 SGHRS, CDR2 YFSETQ. There are 15 residues in the CDR3. This chain's CDR3 is CASSPGDPAKNIQYF. The CDR3 nucleotides are TGCGCCAGCAGCCCGGGGGACCCAGCCAAAAACATTCAGTACTTC.

The V and J genes are TRBV6-2 or TRBV6-3 and TRBJ2-1; 7 bases agree with TRBD2. CDR3 size: 15 residues. J gave up 5 bases and V 0 bases, and 4 bases lay outside the gene matches. Germline CDR1 MNHEY, CDR2 SVGEGT. The CDR3 sequence is CASSYSRRGNNEQFF. The CDR3 DNA is TGTGCCAGCAGTTACTCCCGGCGGGGGAACAATGAGCAGTTCTTC.

The sample holds many counts of this clonotype. The rearrangement joins TRBV5-1 to TRBJ1-4; D remains unclear. The CDR3 spans 13 residues. Germline-derived CDR1 and CDR2 are SGHRS and YFSETQ. Trimming cost V 4 bases and J 5 bases, with 9 bases left between them. CDR3 DNA: TGCGCCAGCAGCAAGGATTCGAATGAAAAACTGTTTTTT. Protein sequence: CASSKDSNEKLFF.

The table lists this clonotype with many counts. This chain uses TRBV29-1 with TRBJ2-7; 10 bases fit TRBD2. This CDR3 has 13 amino acids. Germline CDR1 and CDR2: SQVTM and ANQGSEA. V lost 7 bases and J lost 1; bases outside the gene matches: 4. The CDR3 sequence: CSAGLAESYEQYF. The CDR3 nucleotides read TGCAGCGCTGGACTAGCGGAATCCTACGAGCAGTACTTC.